This T cell receptor (beta chain) was identified in a study of hypomethylating agent response in myelodysplastic syndrome. V dropped 5 bases and J dropped 4 bases, with 18 bases sitting between them. The CDR3 sequence is 15 residues long. Looked up from germline, CDR1 is SGDLS and CDR2 is YYNGEE. Only in-frame clones appear in the TCRdb table, and some are missing; sequencing was by immunoSEQ multiplex PCR. The sample records under 3,500 clones, approximately 84% being singletons. About this clone: As yet, its antigen is unknown.

Study outcomes and limitations: Control donors' ages did not match those of MDS patients.

The sequence derives from a human donor with myelodysplastic syndrome. The sample in question was bone marrow, obtained before or after starting hypomethylating agent treatment for myelodysplastic syndrome (not recorded which). V is TRBV9 and J is TRBJ1-2; a weak D match, TRBD1 (5 bases). CDR3 DNA sequence: TGTGCCAGCAGTCCTCGGGGGTCGGGGGGCTATGGCTACACCTTC. Its protein is CASSPRGSGGYGYTF.